A selection of T cell receptor beta chains follows, all from one sample in a study of blood T cell repertoires in COVID-19. This table comes from immunoSEQ multiplex PCR, and its TCRdb copy is limited to in-frame clones, with some not included. The profile shows under 55,000 clones, approximately 80% of them singletons. Source material: peripheral blood. These receptors all stem from a human donor in a cohort sampled during active COVID-19. Both conserved end residues are part of each CDR3. D genes are given only for firm matches. Only some rows state a clone size, as once, few, many or a class for expanded clones.

J gene: TRBJ2-3; V gene: TRBV4-1; clone size: .; D gene: TRBD2; CDR3 DNA: TGCGCCAGCAGCCAAGATAGGACTAGCGGGAGCACAGATACGCAGTATTTT; CDR3 protein: CASSQDRTSGSTDTQYF
J gene: TRBJ2-7; V gene: TRBV4-2; clone size: few; D gene: TRBD2; CDR3 DNA: TGTGCCAGCAGCCACAGACTAGCGGGAGGACGCGAGCAGTACTTC; CDR3 protein: CASSHRLAGGREQYF
J gene: TRBJ2-7; V gene: TRBV29-1; clone size: .; D gene: TRBD1; CDR3 DNA: TGCAGCGTTGAGGTTGTACAGGGGGCGTCCGAGCAGTACTTC; CDR3 protein: CSVEVVQGASEQYF
J gene: TRBJ2-1; V gene: TRBV5-4; clone size: .; D gene: .; CDR3 DNA: TGTGCCAGCAGCTTGGGAGGGCGCCCTTCAGAGCAGTTCTTC; CDR3 protein: CASSLGGRPSEQFF
J gene: TRBJ2-1; V gene: TRBV19; clone size: .; D gene: TRBD1; CDR3 DNA: TGTGCCAGTAGTCCACTACCGGGACAGGGCTACAATGAGCAGTTCTTC; CDR3 protein: CASSPLPGQGYNEQFF
J gene: TRBJ2-7; V gene: TRBV7-2; clone size: .; D gene: .; CDR3 DNA: TGTGCCAGCAGCTTACAAGCTAGCGTCTCCTACGAGCAGTACTTC; CDR3 protein: CASSLQASVSYEQYF
J gene: TRBJ1-6; V gene: TRBV11-3; clone size: .; D gene: TRBD1; CDR3 DNA: TGTGCCAGCAGCTTAGAAGGGACAGGGGATAATTCACCCCTCCACTTT; CDR3 protein: CASSLEGTGDNSPLHF
J gene: TRBJ2-5; V gene: TRBV7-7; clone size: .; D gene: .; CDR3 DNA: TGTGCCAGCAGCTTAGGCCAGGGAGAGACCCAGTACTTC; CDR3 protein: CASSLGQGETQYF
J gene: TRBJ2-5; V gene: TRBV6-5; clone size: .; D gene: TRBD1; CDR3 DNA: TGTGCCAGCAGCCCCTCCCAGGACAGGGGGGAGACCCAGTACTTC; CDR3 protein: CASSPSQDRGETQYF
J gene: TRBJ2-1; V gene: TRBV9; clone size: .; D gene: TRBD2; CDR3 DNA: TGTGCCAGCAGCGTAGAAGGCGGGAGAGGAGATGAGCAGTTCTTC; CDR3 protein: CASSVEGGRGDEQFF
J gene: TRBJ2-1; V gene: TRBV29-1; clone size: .; D gene: TRBD1; CDR3 DNA: TGCAGCTCCAGGGGGCTTCTTTTCTATGAGCAGTTCTTC; CDR3 protein: CSSRGLLFYEQFF
J gene: TRBJ2-3; V gene: TRBV5-1; clone size: .; D gene: TRBD1; CDR3 DNA: TGCGCCAGCAGAGTTCAGGGGGCGGATACGCAGTATTTT; CDR3 protein: CASRVQGADTQYF
J gene: TRBJ2-3; V gene: TRBV5-1; clone size: .; D gene: .; CDR3 DNA: TGCGCCAGCAGCTTGGTGGAGCGTGAAGATACGCAGTATTTT; CDR3 protein: CASSLVEREDTQYF
J gene: TRBJ2-1; V gene: TRBV12-5; clone size: few; D gene: .; CDR3 DNA: TGTGCTAGTGGTTTGAGGCTAGCCGGGGATGAGCAGTTCTTC; CDR3 protein: CASGLRLAGDEQFF
J gene: TRBJ2-3; V gene: TRBV25-1; clone size: .; D gene: TRBD2; CDR3 DNA: TGTGCCAGCAGTGAACTTGGTAGCGGGATGGCGACAGATACGCAGTATTTT; CDR3 protein: CASSELGSGMATDTQYF
J gene: TRBJ2-5; V gene: TRBV9; clone size: few; D gene: .; CDR3 DNA: TGTGCCAGCAGCGACACTGTGACACAAGAGACCCAGTACTTC; CDR3 protein: CASSDTVTQETQYF
J gene: TRBJ2-1; V gene: TRBV19; clone size: .; D gene: .; CDR3 DNA: TGTGCCAGTAGTGGCCGGGACTTTCCCTCCTACAATGAGCAGTTCTTC; CDR3 protein: CASSGRDFPSYNEQFF
J gene: TRBJ1-1; V gene: TRBV28; clone size: .; D gene: TRBD1; CDR3 DNA: TGTGCCAGCAGTCAGACAGGGGCAATCACTGAAGCTTTCTTT; CDR3 protein: CASSQTGAITEAFF
J gene: TRBJ2-3; V gene: TRBV5-1; clone size: .; D gene: .; CDR3 DNA: TGCGCCAGCACCAAAGCGGCTAGCACAGATACGCAGTATTTT; CDR3 protein: CASTKAASTDTQYF
J gene: TRBJ1-1; V gene: TRBV28; clone size: few; D gene: .; CDR3 DNA: TGTGCCAGCAGTTTAGGTCGCAGGGCCACTGAAGCTTTCTTT; CDR3 protein: CASSLGRRATEAFF
J gene: TRBJ1-5; V gene: TRBV28; clone size: .; D gene: .; CDR3 DNA: TGTGCCAGCAGTATTCCCAGGGGTTCCGGGCAGCCCCAGCATTTT; CDR3 protein: CASSIPRGSGQPQHF
J gene: TRBJ2-1; V gene: TRBV5-1; clone size: .; D gene: .; CDR3 DNA: TGCGCCAGCAGCTTGATTTCAGGGGCCGGTGAGCAGTTCTTC; CDR3 protein: CASSLISGAGEQFF
J gene: TRBJ1-1; V gene: TRBV2; clone size: .; D gene: TRBD1; CDR3 DNA: TGTGCCAGCAAGTCCACCGGGACAGTTTTGAACACTGAAGCTTTCTTT; CDR3 protein: CASKSTGTVLNTEAFF
J gene: TRBJ2-7; V gene: TRBV19; clone size: .; D gene: .; CDR3 DNA: TGTGCCAGTAGTCCCCGACCCGGGGACACTTCCTACGAGCAGTACTTC; CDR3 protein: CASSPRPGDTSYEQYF
J gene: TRBJ2-1; V gene: TRBV10-3; clone size: .; D gene: TRBD1; CDR3 DNA: TGTGCCGGCCGGGACAGGGTTACAGATGAGCAGTTCTTC; CDR3 protein: CAGRDRVTDEQFF
J gene: TRBJ2-3; V gene: TRBV4-1; clone size: few; D gene: .; CDR3 DNA: TGCGCCAGCAGCCAAATGTTCGCTATCAGGGACACAGATACGCAGTATTTT; CDR3 protein: CASSQMFAIRDTDTQYF
J gene: TRBJ2-2; V gene: TRBV2; clone size: .; D gene: .; CDR3 DNA: TGTGCCAGCGGTCAGACAGTGGACACCGGGGAGCTGTTTTTT; CDR3 protein: CASGQTVDTGELFF
J gene: TRBJ1-4; V gene: TRBV7-2; clone size: .; D gene: .; CDR3 DNA: TGTGCCAGCAGCGACAGATCAGGGTCTAATGAAAAACTGTTTTTT; CDR3 protein: CASSDRSGSNEKLFF
J gene: TRBJ2-2; V gene: TRBV10-1; clone size: .; D gene: TRBD2; CDR3 DNA: TGCGCCAGCAGTGAGTCAAGACTAGCCGCCACCTCCGGGGAGCTGTTTTTT; CDR3 protein: CASSESRLAATSGELFF
J gene: TRBJ2-7; V gene: TRBV6-6; clone size: few; D gene: .; CDR3 DNA: TGTGCCAGCAGCCACGGGAAGATCTACGAGCAGTACTTC; CDR3 protein: CASSHGKIYEQYF
J gene: TRBJ2-7; V gene: TRBV28; clone size: .; D gene: .; CDR3 DNA: TGTGCCAGCAGTTTCCGGCCACAGGGTTGGTCCTACGAGCAGTACTTC; CDR3 protein: CASSFRPQGWSYEQYF
J gene: TRBJ2-7; V gene: TRBV6-5; clone size: once; D gene: TRBD2; CDR3 DNA: TGTGCCAGCACGGAAAGCGGGAGTAGGTACGAGCAGTACTTC; CDR3 protein: CASTESGSRYEQYF
J gene: TRBJ2-5; V gene: TRBV25-1; clone size: few; D gene: .; CDR3 DNA: TGTGCCAGCAGACCTACAGGGAAAGAGACCCAGTACTTC; CDR3 protein: CASRPTGKETQYF
J gene: TRBJ1-2; V gene: TRBV12-3/TRBV12-4; clone size: .; D gene: TRBD1; CDR3 DNA: TGTGCCAGCAGGAGGGACAGGGACTATGGCTACACCTTC; CDR3 protein: CASRRDRDYGYTF
J gene: TRBJ2-2; V gene: TRBV27; clone size: .; D gene: TRBD2; CDR3 DNA: TGTGCCAGCGGTACTAGCGGGAGGGCCGGGGAGCTGTTTTTT; CDR3 protein: CASGTSGRAGELFF
J gene: TRBJ2-3; V gene: TRBV10-2; clone size: .; D gene: .; CDR3 DNA: TGCGCCAGCAGTGCCCTGGAGGCCGAATTCACAGATACGCAGTATTTT; CDR3 protein: CASSALEAEFTDTQYF
J gene: TRBJ2-1; V gene: TRBV5-1; clone size: .; D gene: TRBD1; CDR3 DNA: TGCGCCAGCAGCTTGAGTTCCGGGACAGGGGATTACAATGAGCAGTTCTTC; CDR3 protein: CASSLSSGTGDYNEQFF
J gene: TRBJ2-3; V gene: TRBV30; clone size: .; D gene: TRBD2; CDR3 DNA: TGTGCCTTGACGCCTAGCGGGGGGCTTACGCAGTATTTT; CDR3 protein: CALTPSGGLTQYF
J gene: TRBJ2-1; V gene: TRBV7-9; clone size: .; D gene: .; CDR3 DNA: TGTGCCAGCAGCTTAGCGATAGGACTCTACAATGAGCAGTTCTTC; CDR3 protein: CASSLAIGLYNEQFF
J gene: TRBJ2-2; V gene: TRBV12-3/TRBV12-4; clone size: .; D gene: .; CDR3 DNA: TGTGCCAGCAGGGCGGATGCCGGGGAGCTGTTTTTT; CDR3 protein: CASRADAGELFF
J gene: TRBJ1-4; V gene: TRBV7-6; clone size: .; D gene: .; CDR3 DNA: TGTGCCAGCAGCTTAGCCCCTTGGGTGAGGGCGGATAATGAAAAACTGTTTTTT; CDR3 protein: CASSLAPWVRADNEKLFF
J gene: TRBJ2-1; V gene: TRBV10-3; clone size: .; D gene: TRBD2; CDR3 DNA: TGTGCCATCAGTGCGGCTAGCGGGAAGCACAATGAGCAGTTCTTC; CDR3 protein: CAISAASGKHNEQFF
J gene: TRBJ2-3; V gene: TRBV19; clone size: .; D gene: TRBD2; CDR3 DNA: TGTGCCAGTGGGGCCCACTATAGCGGGCCTAGCACAGATACGCAGTATTTT; CDR3 protein: CASGAHYSGPSTDTQYF
J gene: TRBJ1-3; V gene: TRBV9; clone size: few; D gene: .; CDR3 DNA: TGTGCCAGCAGGGGGCCCGGAAACACCATATATTTT; CDR3 protein: CASRGPGNTIYF
J gene: TRBJ2-3; V gene: TRBV30; clone size: .; D gene: TRBD2; CDR3 DNA: TGTGCCTGGAGTAGGAGCGGGAGTATAGATACGCAGTATTTT; CDR3 protein: CAWSRSGSIDTQYF
J gene: TRBJ2-1; V gene: TRBV7-9; clone size: .; D gene: .; CDR3 DNA: TGTGCCAGCAGCTTACAGGGGCGCGAGCAGTTCTTC; CDR3 protein: CASSLQGREQFF